This T cell receptor beta chain derives from a study of T cell responses to AZD1222 COVID-19 vaccine. Broader study findings: It was only a handful of AZD1222 recipients who were seropositive at baseline. As reported, nearly half of all spike-specific TCRs target variant regions that are unmutated. Clonal diversity was possibly underestimated, and white British individuals and females predominated among donors. Samples come after the peak T cell response, not at day 14.

The repertoire was sequenced with immunoSEQ multiplex PCR; TCRdb's copy has only in-frame clones and lacks some. Here the sample spans roughly 80,000 clones, about nine tenths being singletons. About this clone: Its target is unknown.

Germline V gives CDR1 MNHEY, CDR2 SMNVEV (reference sequence). V gave up 5 bases and J gave up 5 bases; unmatched junction bases: 9. CDR3 length equals 16 residues. The source material was peripheral blood, sampled on day 0 of MenACWY control vaccination. The source of this sequence is an adult in good health. The gene calls are TRBV27 and TRBJ1-1; the match to TRBD1 covers 12 bases. Written as DNA, the CDR3 is TGTGCCAGCAGTATCGGGACAGGGGGCGCGTGGACTGAAGCTTTCTTT. Residues: CASSIGTGGAWTEAFF.